The entry below gives a single T cell receptor beta chain sequence along with its context. Its antigen remains unidentified. Base-call qualities are not available, and no considerably larger clone is one nucleotide away. The cysteine opens and the phenylalanine closes a CDR3 of 15 amino acids. Solely the CDR3 DNA is kept, with 45 bases framed from the first base. For this chain, trimming is 2 bases at the V end and 6 bases at the J end, and the number of junction bases without a gene match is 9. The germline V gene provides CDR1 MDHEN and CDR2 SYDVKM. Each collaborating institution followed its own protocols to collect whole blood in K2EDTA tubes. Collaborator samples were shipped for TCRbeta analysis as frozen whole blood, isolated PBMCs, or DNA extracted from either sample type. The sample is drawn from a study of blood T cell repertoires in COVID-19 (TCRdb year 2020). Study-level background: Samples from collaborators originated in the United States, Italy and Spain and spanned both the acute and convalescent phases of COVID-19. The prospective study material was composed of cDNA or gDNA derived from T cells, B-cell-depleted T cells, or PBMCs. Subjects who had been exposed to COVID-19, were actively infected with it, or had recovered from it provided the deeply sampled blood TCRbeta repertoires that made up the dataset. The repertoires were released in a freely available public database meant as a resource for research on the immune response to SARS-CoV-2. The samples were drawn from the first 160 participants of the ongoing ImmuneRACE study and from under 1,500 subjects provided by 6 global collaborators. Sample metadata almost always included a de-identified subject ID, COVID-19 status, age in years and sex. HLA class I and class II types, where available, came from metadata supplied by the sample provider rather than from assay-based typing.

TCRbeta CDR3 regions were amplified from genomic DNA using the immunoSEQ Assay, a bias-controlled multiplex PCR. In the authors' own workflow: Nucleated cell counts per sample were estimated from amplification of reference gene primers within the assay. To quantify the absolute abundance of each unique TCRbeta CDR3 rearrangement, sequence reads were collapsed and filtered. For each sample, productive Simpson clonality was calculated by taking the square root of Simpson's diversity index across productive rearrangements. TCRdb's version of the immuneACCESS table is confined to in-frame rearrangements and falls short of the full clone set. An unresolved V gene accounts for under half of the shortfall where checked; the remainder is of unknown origin. D and trimming were read from the DNA, whereas the V and J calls and clone size are those reported in that table. The sample table records roughly 200,000 clones; about 91% of these occur just once. The top ten constitute around 1.5% of the sample.

The paper as a whole reports these results and caveats: Clinical and demographic metadata were provided uncurated, with the amount varying by source and participant.

The sequence links TRBV28 to TRBJ1-2; 7 of the junction bases match TRBD1. Sequenced: peripheral blood. This TCR was sampled from a man aged 18-30 years with active or convalescent COVID-19. In nucleotides, the sequence is TGTGCCAGCAGTTTAGGGCTCCAGGGGGGCCATGGCTACACCTTC. This translates into CASSLGLQGGHGYTF.